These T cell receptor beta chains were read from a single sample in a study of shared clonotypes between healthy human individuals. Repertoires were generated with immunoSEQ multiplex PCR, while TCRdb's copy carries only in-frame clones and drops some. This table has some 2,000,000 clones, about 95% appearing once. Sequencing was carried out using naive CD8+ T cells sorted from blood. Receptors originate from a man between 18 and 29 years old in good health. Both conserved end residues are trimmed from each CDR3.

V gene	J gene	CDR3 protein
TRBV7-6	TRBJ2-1	ASSLFRGPLNEQF
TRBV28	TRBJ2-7	ASSLPGGTGIGYEQY
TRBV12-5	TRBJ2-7	ASALGSGRYEQY
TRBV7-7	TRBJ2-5	ASSLEVQETQY
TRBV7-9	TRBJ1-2	ASSFVYRTGSHGYT
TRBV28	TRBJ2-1	ASSPSGGLYYNEQF
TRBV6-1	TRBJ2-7	ASSERTVANEQY
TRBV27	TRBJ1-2	ASGISLRLGYT
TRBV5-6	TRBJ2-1	ASSYRGPSYNEQF
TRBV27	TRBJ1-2	ASSTGARTSYGYT
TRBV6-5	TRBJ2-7	ASSTGGNYEQY
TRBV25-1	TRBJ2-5	ASTLREEQY
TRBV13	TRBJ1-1	ASSEARRTEAF
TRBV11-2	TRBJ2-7	ASSPRTSGTSYEQY
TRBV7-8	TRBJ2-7	ATTPSEAYEQY
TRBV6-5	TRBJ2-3	ASSPWRADTQY
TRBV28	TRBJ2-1	ASQGLHSSYNEQF
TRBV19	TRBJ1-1	ASSTGYMNTEAF
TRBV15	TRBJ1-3	ATSRAGRSYGLPGNTIY
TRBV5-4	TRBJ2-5	ASSWTSGETQY
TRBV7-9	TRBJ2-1	ASSLTSSDEQF
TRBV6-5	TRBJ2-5	ASSLEGVWETQY
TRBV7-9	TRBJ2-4	ASSLAIGAENIQY
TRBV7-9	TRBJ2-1	ASSGTSGGPTDNEQF
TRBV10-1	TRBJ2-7	ASSETGAEQY
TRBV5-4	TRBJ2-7	ASSPAALGGEQY
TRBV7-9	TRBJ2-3	ASSSTDRGRTDTQY
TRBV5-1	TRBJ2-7	ASSLEFPGQGTNEQY
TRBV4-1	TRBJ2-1	ASSQRATSGDYNEQF
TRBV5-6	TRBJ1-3	ASSQDLSGNTIY
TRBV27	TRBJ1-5	ASRTTEDYNQPQH
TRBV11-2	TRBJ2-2	ASSLNLWQEGAGELF
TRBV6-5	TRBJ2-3	ASSYSGTGAGDTQY
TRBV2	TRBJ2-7	ASNPGQVRTSGASYEQY
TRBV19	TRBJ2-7	ASSSGQGIYEQY
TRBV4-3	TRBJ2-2	ASSPGTGSNTGELF
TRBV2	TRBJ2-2	ASSDLAGEYGELF
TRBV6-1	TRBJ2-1	ASSDTRSYNEQF
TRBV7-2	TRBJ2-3	ASSPTRLAGRTDTQY
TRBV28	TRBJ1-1	ASSLRTKYTEAF
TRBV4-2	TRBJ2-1	ASSHGRDSYNEQF
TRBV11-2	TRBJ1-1	ASSLEGGVAF
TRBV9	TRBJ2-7	ASSVSGGAIDEQY
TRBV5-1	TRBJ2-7	ASSHTTSGAYEQY
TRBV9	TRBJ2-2	ASSVAGPSGGQRSNTNTGELF
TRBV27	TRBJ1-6	ASSPRGVNGSPLH
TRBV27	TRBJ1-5	ASSQTGSNQPQH
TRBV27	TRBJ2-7	ASSLGGQGSYEQY
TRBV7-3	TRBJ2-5	ASSLGGGYQETQY
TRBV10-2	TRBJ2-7	ASSWTIAGDLSYEQY
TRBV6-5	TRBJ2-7	ASSYSNPYEQY
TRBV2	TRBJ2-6	ASSETSGGTSGANVLT
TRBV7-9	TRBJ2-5	ASSSPLRDQETQY
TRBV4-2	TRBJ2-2	ASSPPGTGELF
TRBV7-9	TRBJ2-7	ASSPGLVPYEQY
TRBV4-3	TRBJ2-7	ASSPGQGVAYEQY
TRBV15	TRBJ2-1	ATSRELRGSWDEQF
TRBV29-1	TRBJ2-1	SASDPGTGYNEQF
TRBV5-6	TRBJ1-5	ASSLWGVQPQH